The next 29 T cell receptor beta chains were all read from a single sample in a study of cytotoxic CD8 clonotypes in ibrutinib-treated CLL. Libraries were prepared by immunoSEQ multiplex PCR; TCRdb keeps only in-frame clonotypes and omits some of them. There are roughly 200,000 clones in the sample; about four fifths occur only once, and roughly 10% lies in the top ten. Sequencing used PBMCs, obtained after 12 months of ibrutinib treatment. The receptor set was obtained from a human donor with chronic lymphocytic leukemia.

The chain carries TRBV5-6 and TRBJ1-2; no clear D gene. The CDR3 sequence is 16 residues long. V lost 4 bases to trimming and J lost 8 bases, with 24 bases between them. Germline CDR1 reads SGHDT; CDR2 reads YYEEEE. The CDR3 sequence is CASSELEVGPTEGYTF. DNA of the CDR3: TGTGCCAGCAGCGAGCTTGAGGTGGGCCCGACGGAAGGCTACACCTTC.

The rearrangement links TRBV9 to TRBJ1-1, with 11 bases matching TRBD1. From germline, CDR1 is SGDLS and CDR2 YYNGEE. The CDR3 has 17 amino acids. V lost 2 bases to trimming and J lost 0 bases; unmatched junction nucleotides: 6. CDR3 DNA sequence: TGTGCCAGCAGCGTCGGGACAGGGGGGCCAATGAACACTGAAGCTTTCTTT. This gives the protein CASSVGTGGPMNTEAFF. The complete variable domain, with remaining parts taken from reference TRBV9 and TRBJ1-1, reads DSGVTQTPKHLITATGQRVTLRCSPRSGDLSVYWYQQSLDQGLQFLIQYYNGEERAKGNILERFSAQQFPDLHSELNLSSLELGDSALYFCASSVGTGGPMNTEAFFGQGTRLTVV.

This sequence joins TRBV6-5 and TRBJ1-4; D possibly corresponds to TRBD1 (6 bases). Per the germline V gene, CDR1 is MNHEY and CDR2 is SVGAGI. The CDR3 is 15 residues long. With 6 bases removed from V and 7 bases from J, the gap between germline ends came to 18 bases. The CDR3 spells CASSPRRGTSEKLFF. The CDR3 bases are TGTGCCAGCAGCCCCCGCAGGGGAACAAGTGAAAAACTGTTTTTT.

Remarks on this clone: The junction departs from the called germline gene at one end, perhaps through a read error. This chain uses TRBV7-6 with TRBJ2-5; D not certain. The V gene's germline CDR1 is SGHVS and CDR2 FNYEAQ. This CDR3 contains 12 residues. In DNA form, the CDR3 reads TGTGCCAGCAGCCTTGACCAGGAGACCCAGTACTTC. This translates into CASSLDQETQYF.

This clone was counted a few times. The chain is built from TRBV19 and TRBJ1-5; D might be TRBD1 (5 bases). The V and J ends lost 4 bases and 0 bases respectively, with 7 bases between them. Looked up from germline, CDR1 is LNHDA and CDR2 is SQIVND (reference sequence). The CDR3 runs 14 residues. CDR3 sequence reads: CASSRQFSNQPQHF. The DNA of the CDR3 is TGTGCCAGTAGTAGACAGTTTAGCAATCAGCCCCAGCATTTT.

CDR3 in amino acids: CASRYTGGSGYTF. The CDR3 coding sequence is TGTGCCAGCAGATATACAGGGGGAAGTGGCTACACCTTC. The gene calls are TRBV6-1 and TRBJ1-2, with 8 bases matching TRBD1. The germline V gene has CDR1 MNHNS and CDR2 SASEGT. V shed 6 bases, J shed 7 bases, and the junction held 7 bases outside the gene matches. The CDR3 length is 13 residues.

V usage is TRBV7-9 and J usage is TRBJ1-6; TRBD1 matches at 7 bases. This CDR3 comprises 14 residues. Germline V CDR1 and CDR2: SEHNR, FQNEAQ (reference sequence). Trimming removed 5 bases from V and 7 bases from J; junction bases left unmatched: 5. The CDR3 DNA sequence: TGTGCCAGCAGCGACAGGGATCTAAATTCACCCCTCCACTTT. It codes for CASSDRDLNSPLHF.

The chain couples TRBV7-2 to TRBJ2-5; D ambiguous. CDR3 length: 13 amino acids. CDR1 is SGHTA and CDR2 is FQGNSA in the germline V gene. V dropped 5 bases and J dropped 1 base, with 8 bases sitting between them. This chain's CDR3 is CASSRRIQETQYF. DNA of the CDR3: TGTGCCAGCAGCCGCAGGATCCAAGAGACCCAGTACTTC.

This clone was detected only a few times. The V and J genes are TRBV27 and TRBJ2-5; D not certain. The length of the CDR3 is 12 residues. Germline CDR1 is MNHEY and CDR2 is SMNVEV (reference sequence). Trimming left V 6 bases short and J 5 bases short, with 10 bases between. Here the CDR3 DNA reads TGTGCCAGCAGGGATAGCCGGGAGACCCAGTACTTC. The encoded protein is CASRDSRETQYF.

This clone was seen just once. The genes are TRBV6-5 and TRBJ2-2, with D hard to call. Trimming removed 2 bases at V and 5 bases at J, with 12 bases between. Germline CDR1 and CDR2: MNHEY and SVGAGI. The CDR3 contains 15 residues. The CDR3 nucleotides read TGTGCCAGCAGTTACACCCTGGAGCAGACCGGGGAGCTGTTTTTT. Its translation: CASSYTLEQTGELFF.

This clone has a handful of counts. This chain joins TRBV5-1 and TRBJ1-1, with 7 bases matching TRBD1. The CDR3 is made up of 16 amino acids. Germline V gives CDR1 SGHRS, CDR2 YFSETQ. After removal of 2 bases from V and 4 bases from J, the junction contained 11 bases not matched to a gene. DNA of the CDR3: TGCGCCAGCAGCTTTGGGGAAGCAGGGGGGAGCACTGAAGCTTTCTTT. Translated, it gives CASSFGEAGGSTEAFF.

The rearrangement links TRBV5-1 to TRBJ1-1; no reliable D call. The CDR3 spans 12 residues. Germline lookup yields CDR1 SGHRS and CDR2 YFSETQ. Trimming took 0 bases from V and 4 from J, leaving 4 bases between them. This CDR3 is CASSLDGTEAFF. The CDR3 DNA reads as TGCGCCAGCAGCTTGGACGGCACTGAAGCTTTCTTT. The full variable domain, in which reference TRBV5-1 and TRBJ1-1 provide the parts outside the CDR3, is KAGVTQTPRYLIKTRGQQVTLSCSPISGHRSVSWYQQTPGQGLQFLFEYFSETQRNKGNFPGRFSGRQFSNSRSEMNVSTLELGDSALYLCASSLDGTEAFFGQGTRLTVV.

The CDR3 region has the DNA TGTGCCAGCAGCTTGGTACCCAACTATGGCTACACCTTC. Translation: CASSLVPNYGYTF. The rearrangement joins TRBV5-8 to TRBJ1-2; D unclear. The germline V gene has CDR1 SGHTS and CDR2 YDEGEE. This CDR3 region has 13 residues. Trimming left V 0 bases short and J 2 bases short, with 5 bases between. Drawing the rest from reference TRBV5-8 and TRBJ1-2, the complete variable domain is EAGVTQSPTHLIKTRGQQATLRCSPISGHTSVYWYQQALGLGLQFLLWYDEGEERNRGNFPPRFSGRQFPNYSSELNVNALELEDSALYLCASSLVPNYGYTFGSGTRLTVV.

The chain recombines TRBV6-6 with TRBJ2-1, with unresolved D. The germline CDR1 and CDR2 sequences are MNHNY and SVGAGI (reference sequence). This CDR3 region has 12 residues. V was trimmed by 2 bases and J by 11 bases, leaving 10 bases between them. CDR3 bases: TGTGCCAGCAGTTACCCGACGGATAAGCAGTTCTTC. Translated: CASSYPTDKQFF.

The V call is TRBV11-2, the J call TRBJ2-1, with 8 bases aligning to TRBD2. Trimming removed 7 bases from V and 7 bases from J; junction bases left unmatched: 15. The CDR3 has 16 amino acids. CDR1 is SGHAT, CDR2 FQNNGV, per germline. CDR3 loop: CASKQGPGTSSNEQFF. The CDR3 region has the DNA TGTGCCAGCAAACAGGGCCCCGGGACTAGTAGTAATGAGCAGTTCTTC.

CDR3 sequence (DNA): TGTGCCAGCAGCACATCAGGGGATAACTACGAGACCCAGTACTTC. It codes for CASSTSGDNYETQYF. The chain joins TRBV27 to TRBJ2-5, with D perhaps matching TRBD1 (6 bases). Trimming cost V 6 bases and J 5 bases, with 19 bases left between them. The V gene's germline CDR1 is MNHEY and CDR2 SMNVEV (reference sequence). The length of the CDR3 is 15 residues.

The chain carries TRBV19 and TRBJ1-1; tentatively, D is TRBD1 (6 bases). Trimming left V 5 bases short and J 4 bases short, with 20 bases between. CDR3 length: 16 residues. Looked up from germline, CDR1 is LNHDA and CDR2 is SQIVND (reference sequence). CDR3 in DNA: TGTGCCAGTAGTCCCCGGGGGGGCGCTAGAGGCACTGAAGCTTTCTTT. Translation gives CASSPRGGARGTEAFF.

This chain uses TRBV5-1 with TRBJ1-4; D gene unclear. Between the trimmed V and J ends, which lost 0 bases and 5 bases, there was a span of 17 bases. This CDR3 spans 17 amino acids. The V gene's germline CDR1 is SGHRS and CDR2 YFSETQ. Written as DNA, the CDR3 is TGCGCCAGCAGCTTGGCAGGCCCTCAAACTATCAATGAAAAACTGTTTTTT. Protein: CASSLAGPQTINEKLFF.

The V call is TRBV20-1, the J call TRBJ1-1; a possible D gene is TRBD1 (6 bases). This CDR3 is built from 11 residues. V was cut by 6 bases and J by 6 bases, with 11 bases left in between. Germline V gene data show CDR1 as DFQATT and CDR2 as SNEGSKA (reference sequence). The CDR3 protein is CSATGIAEAFF. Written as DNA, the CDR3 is TGCAGTGCCACAGGGATCGCTGAAGCTTTCTTT.

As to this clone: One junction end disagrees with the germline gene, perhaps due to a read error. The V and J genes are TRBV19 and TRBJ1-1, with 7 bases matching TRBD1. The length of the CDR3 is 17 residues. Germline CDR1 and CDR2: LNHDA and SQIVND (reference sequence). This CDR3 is CASSRPQGVGVNTEAFF. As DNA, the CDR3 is TGTGCCAGCAGTAGGCCCCAGGGGGTTGGAGTGAACACTGAAGCTTTCTTT.

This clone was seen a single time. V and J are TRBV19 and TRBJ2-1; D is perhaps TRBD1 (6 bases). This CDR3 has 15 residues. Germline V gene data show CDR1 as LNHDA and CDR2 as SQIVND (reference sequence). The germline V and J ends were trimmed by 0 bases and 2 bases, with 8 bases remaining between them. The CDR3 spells CASSIEDRPYNEQFF. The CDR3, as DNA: TGTGCCAGTAGTATAGAGGACAGACCCTACAATGAGCAGTTCTTC.

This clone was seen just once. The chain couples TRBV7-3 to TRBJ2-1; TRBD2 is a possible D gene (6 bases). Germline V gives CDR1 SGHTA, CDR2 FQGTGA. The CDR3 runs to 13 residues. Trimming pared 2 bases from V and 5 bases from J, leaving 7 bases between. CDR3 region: CASSLRGNNEQFF. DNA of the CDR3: TGTGCCAGCAGCTTACGGGGGAACAATGAGCAGTTCTTC.

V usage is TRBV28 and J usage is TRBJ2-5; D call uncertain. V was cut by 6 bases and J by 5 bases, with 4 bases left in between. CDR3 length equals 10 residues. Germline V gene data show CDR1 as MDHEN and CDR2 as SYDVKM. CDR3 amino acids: CASRRETQYF. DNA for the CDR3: TGTGCCAGCAGGAGGGAGACCCAGTACTTC.

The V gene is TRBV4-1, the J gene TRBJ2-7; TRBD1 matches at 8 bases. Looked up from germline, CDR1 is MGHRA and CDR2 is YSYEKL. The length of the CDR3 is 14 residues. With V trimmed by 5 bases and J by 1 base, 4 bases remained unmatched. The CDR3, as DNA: TGCGCCAGCAGCTACGACAGGGGATCCTACGAGCAGTACTTC. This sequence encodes CASSYDRGSYEQYF.

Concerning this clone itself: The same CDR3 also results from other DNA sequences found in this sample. CDR3 sequence: CASSPPNGYEQYF. In nucleotides, the CDR3 is TGTGCCAGCTCACCGCCCAATGGTTACGAGCAGTACTTC. V gene TRBV18 combines with J gene TRBJ2-7; D is undetermined. The CDR3 is 13 amino acids. Looked up from germline, CDR1 is KGHSH and CDR2 is LQKENI. V lost 3 bases and J 4 bases, leaving 10 bases between the germline ends.

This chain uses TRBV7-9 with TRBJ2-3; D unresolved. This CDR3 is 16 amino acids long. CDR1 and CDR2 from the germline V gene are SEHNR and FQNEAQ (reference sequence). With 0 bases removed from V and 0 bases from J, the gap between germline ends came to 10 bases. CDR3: CASSLARLGSTDTQYF. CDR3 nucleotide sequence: TGTGCCAGCAGCTTAGCTCGATTAGGGAGCACAGATACGCAGTATTTT.

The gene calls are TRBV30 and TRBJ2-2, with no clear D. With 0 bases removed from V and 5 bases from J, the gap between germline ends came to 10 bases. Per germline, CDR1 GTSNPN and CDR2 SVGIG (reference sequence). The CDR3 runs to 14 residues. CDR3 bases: TGTGCCTGGAGTGTAGGATTGGAGACCGGGGAGCTGTTTTTT. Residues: CAWSVGLETGELFF.

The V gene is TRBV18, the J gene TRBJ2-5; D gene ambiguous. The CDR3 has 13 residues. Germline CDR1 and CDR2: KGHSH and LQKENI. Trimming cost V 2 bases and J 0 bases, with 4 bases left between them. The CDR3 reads CASSPSYQETQYF. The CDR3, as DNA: TGTGCCAGCTCACCATCGTACCAAGAGACCCAGTACTTC.

CDR3 in amino acids: CASSLNRAGGYNEQFF. Here the CDR3 DNA reads TGTGCCAGCAGCTTGAATAGGGCGGGAGGGTACAATGAGCAGTTCTTC. The genes are TRBV5-5 and TRBJ2-1, with 9 bases matching TRBD2. This CDR3 spans 16 amino acids. CDR1 and CDR2 (germline): SGHKS, YYEKEE (reference sequence). V lost 1 base, J lost 4 bases, and 6 bases stayed unmatched.